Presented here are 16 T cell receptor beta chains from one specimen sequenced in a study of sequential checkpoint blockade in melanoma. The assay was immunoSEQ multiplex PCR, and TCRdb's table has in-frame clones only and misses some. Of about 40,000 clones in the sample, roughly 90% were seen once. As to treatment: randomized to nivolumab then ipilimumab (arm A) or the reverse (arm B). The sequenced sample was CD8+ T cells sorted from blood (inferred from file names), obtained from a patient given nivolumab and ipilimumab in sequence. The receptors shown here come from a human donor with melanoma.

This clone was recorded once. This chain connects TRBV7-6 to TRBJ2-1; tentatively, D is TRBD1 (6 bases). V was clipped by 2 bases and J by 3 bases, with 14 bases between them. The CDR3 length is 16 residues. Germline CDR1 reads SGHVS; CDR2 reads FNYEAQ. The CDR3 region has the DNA TGTGCCAGCAGCTTAATGGTACAGGGAATCTACAATGAGCAGTTCTTC. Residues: CASSLMVQGIYNEQFF.

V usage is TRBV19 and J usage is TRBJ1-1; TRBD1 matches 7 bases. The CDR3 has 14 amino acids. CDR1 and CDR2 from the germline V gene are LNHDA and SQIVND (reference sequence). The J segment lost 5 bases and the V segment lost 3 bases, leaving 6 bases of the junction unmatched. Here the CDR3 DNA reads TGTGCCAGTAGTATGGCAGGGGGACTTACTGAAGCTTTCTTT. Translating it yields CASSMAGGLTEAFF.

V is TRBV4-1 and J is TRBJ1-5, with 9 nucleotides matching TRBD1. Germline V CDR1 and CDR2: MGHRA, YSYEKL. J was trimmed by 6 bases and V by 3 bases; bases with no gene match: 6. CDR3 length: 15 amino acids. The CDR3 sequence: CASSHGTGMTQPQHF. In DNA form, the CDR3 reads TGCGCCAGCAGCCACGGGACAGGGATGACTCAGCCCCAGCATTTT.

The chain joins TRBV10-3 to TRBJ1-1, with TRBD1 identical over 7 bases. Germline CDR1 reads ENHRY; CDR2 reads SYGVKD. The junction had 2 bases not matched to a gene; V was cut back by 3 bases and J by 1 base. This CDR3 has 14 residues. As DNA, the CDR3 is TGTGCCATCAGTGACCGGGACAGGAACACTGAAGCTTTCTTT. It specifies CAISDRDRNTEAFF.

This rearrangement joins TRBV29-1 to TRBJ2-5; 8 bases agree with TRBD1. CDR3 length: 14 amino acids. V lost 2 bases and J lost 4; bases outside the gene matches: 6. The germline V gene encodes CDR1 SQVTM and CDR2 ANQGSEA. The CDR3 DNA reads TGCAGCGTTGAATTTCGGACAGGGCCAGAGACCCAGTACTTC. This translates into CSVEFRTGPETQYF.

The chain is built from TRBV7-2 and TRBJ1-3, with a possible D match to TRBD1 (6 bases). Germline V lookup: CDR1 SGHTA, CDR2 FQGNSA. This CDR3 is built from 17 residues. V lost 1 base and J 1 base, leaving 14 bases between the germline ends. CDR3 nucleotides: TGTGCCAGCAGCTTAGAGGGGGGGGCGATATCTGGAAACACCATATATTTT. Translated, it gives CASSLEGGAISGNTIYF.

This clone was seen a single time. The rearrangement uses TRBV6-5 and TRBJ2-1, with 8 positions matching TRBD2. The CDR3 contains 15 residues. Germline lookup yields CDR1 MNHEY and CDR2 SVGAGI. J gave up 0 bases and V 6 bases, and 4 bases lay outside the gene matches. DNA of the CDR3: TGTGCCAGCAGGACTAGCGTAAGCTCCTACAATGAGCAGTTCTTC. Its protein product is CASRTSVSSYNEQFF.

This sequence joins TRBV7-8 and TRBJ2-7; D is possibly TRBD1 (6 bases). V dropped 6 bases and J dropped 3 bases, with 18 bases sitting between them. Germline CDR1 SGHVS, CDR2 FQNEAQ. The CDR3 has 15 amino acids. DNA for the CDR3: TGTGCCAGCAGTTATCTCTCAGGGGCAAGCTACGAGCAGTACGTC. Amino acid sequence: CASSYLSGASYEQYV.

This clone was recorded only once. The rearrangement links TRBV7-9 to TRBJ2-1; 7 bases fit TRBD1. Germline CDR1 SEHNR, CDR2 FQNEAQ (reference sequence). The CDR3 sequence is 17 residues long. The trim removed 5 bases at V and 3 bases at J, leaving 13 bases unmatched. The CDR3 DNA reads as TGTGCCAGCAGCCCGGGACAGCTCCCACGAATCTACAATGAGCAGTTCTTC. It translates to CASSPGQLPRIYNEQFF.

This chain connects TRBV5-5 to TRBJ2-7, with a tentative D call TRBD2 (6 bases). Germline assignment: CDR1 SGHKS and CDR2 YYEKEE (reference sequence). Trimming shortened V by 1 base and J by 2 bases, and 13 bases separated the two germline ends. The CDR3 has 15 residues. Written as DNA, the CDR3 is TGTGCCAGCAGCTTGAAAACGGGAGCGGCCTACGAGCAGTACGTC. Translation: CASSLKTGAAYEQYV.

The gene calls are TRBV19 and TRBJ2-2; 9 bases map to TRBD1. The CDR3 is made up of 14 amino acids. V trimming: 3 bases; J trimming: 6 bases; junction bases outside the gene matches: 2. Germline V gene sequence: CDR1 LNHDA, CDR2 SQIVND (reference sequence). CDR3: CASSIGTGSGELFF. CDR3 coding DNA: TGTGCCAGTAGTATTGGGACAGGGTCCGGGGAGCTGTTTTTT.

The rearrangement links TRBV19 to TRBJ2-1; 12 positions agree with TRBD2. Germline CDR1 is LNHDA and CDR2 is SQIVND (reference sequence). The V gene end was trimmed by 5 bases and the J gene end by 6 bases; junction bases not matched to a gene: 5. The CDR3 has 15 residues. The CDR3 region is CASSLAGGPSNEQFF. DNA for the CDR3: TGTGCCAGTAGTCTAGCGGGAGGGCCGAGCAATGAGCAGTTCTTC.

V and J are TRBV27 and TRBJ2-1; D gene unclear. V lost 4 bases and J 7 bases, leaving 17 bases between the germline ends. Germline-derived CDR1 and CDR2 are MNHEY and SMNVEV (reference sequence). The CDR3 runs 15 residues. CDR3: CASSWLGGRLNEQFF. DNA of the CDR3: TGTGCCAGCAGTTGGCTTGGCGGCAGATTAAATGAGCAGTTCTTC.

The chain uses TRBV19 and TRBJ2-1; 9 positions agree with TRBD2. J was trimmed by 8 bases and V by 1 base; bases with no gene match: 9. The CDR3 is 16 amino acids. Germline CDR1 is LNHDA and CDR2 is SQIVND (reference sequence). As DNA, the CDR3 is TGTGCCAGTAGTATAGGACCGGGACTAGCTATCTATGAGCAGTTCTTC. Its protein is CASSIGPGLAIYEQFF.

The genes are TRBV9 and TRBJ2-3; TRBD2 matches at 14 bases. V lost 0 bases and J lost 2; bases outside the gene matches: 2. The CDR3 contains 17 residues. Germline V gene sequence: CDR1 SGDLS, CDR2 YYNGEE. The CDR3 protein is CASSVGTSGRTTDTQYF. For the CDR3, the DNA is TGTGCCAGCAGCGTAGGGACTAGCGGGAGGACCACAGATACGCAGTATTTT.

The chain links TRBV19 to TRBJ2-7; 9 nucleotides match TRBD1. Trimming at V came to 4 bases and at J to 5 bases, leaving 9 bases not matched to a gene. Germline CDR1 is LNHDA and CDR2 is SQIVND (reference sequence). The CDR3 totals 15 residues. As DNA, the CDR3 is TGTGCCAGTAGTACCCTCGGGACAGGGATCCACGAGCAGTACTTC. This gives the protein CASSTLGTGIHEQYF.